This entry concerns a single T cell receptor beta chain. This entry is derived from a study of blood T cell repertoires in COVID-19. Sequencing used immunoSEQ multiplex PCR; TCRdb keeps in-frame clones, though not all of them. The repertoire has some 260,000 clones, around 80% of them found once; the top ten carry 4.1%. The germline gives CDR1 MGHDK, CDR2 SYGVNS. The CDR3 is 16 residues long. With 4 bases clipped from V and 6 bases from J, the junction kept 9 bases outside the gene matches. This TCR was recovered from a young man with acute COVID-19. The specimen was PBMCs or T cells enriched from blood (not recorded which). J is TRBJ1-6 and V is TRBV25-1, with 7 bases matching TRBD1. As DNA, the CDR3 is TGTGCCAGCAGTGCTCTTCAACAGGGGTCTAATTCACCCCTCCACTTT. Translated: CASSALQQGSNSPLHF.